This T cell receptor beta chain was documented in a study of a mutant IDH1 vaccine in newly diagnosed glioma. Broader study findings: Among top peripheral T cell clonotypes, changes seemed unrelated to pseudoprogression. Vaccination induced immune responses in around 94% of patients.

This sample's time point: week 35, safety follow-up. Vaccination used 300 ug of mutant IDH1 20-mer peptide per dose, with topical imiquimod. Assay used: immunoSEQ multiplex PCR; TCRdb lists only in-frame clones, some missing. Of tens of thousands of clones listed, more than 85% are singletons. CDR1 and CDR2 from the germline V gene are SGHAT and FQDESV (reference sequence). This CDR3 has 15 residues. Trimming left V 1 base short and J 2 bases short, with 9 bases between. Details on this clone: Its antigen is as yet unknown.

This chain joins TRBV11-1 and TRBJ2-1; maybe TRBD2 (5 bases). The receptor was derived from a man aged 25-45 years with glioma. Sequencing used PBMCs, obtained from a glioma patient whose treatment included an IDH1 peptide vaccine. CDR3 in DNA: TGTGCCAGCAGCTTAGGAGGACTCGCCTACAATGAGCAGTTCTTC. This sequence encodes CASSLGGLAYNEQFF.